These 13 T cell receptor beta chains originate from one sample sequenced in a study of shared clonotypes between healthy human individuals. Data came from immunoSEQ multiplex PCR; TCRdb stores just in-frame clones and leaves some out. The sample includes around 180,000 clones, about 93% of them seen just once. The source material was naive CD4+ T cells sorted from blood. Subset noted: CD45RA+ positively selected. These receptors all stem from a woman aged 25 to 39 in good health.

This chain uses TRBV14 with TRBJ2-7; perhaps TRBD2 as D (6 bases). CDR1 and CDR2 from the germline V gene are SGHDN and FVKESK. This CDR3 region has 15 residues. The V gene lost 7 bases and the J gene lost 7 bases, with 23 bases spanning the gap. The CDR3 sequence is CASMPAWGTGSEQYF. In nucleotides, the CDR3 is TGTGCCAGCATGCCTGCATGGGGGACTGGATCTGAGCAGTACTTC.

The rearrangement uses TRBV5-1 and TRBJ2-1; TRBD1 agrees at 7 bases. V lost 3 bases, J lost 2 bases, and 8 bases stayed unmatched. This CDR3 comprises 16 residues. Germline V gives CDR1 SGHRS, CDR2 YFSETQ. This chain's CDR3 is CASSSAPGQTYNEQFF. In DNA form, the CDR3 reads TGCGCCAGCAGCTCAGCCCCGGGACAGACCTACAATGAGCAGTTCTTC.

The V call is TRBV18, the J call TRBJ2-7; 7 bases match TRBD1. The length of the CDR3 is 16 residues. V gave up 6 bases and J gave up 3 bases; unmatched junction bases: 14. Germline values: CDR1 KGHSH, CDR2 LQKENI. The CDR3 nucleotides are TGTGCCAGCTCCCTGGGACCCGGGACAGCAAACTACGAGCAGTACTTC. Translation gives CASSLGPGTANYEQYF.

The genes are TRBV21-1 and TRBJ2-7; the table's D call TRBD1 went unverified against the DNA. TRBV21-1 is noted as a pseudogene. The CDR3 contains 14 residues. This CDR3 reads CASSKDNSPYEQYF. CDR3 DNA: TGTGCCAGCAGCAAAGATAACAGTCCCTACGAGCAGTACTTC.

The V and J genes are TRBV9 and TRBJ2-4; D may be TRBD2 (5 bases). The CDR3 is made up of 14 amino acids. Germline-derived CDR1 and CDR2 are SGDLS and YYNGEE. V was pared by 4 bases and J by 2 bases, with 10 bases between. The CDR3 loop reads CASSPRGPKNIQYF. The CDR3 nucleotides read TGTGCCAGCAGCCCTCGAGGGCCCAAAAACATTCAGTACTTC.

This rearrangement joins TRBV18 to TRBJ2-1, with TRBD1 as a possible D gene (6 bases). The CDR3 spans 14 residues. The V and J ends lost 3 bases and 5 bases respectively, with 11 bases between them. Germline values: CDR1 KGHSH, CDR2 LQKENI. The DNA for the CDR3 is TGTGCCAGCTCACCCGGCAGGGGCCACAATGAGCAGTTCTTC. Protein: CASSPGRGHNEQFF. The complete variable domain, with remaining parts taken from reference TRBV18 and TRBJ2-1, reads NAGVMQNPRHLVRRRGQEARLRCSPMKGHSHVYWYRQLPEEGLKFMVYLQKENIIDESGMPKERFSAEFPKEGPSILRIQQVVRGDSAAYFCASSPGRGHNEQFFGPGTRLTVL.

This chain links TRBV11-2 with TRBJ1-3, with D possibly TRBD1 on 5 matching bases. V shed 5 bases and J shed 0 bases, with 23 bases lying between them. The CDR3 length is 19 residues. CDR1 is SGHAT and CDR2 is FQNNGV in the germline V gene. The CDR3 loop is CASSGGGSKVPLSGNTIYF. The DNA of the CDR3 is TGTGCCAGCAGCGGTGGGGGTAGTAAAGTTCCCCTCTCTGGAAACACCATATATTTT.

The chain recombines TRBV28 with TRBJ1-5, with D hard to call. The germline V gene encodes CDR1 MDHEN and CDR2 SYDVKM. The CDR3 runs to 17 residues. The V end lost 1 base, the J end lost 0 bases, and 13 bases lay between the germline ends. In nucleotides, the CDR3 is TGTGCCAGCAGTTTATTTAGCCTAACTGATAGCAATCAGCCCCAGCATTTT. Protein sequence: CASSLFSLTDSNQPQHF.

CDR3 nucleotide sequence: TGCAGCGGCCCAACGCCGGGGTACTACGAGCAGTACTTC. Protein: CSGPTPGYYEQYF. V and J are TRBV29-1 and TRBJ2-5; D is perhaps TRBD2 (5 bases). The end of the DNA is better explained by TRBJ2-7, so the J call may be wrong. The CDR3 loop spans 13 amino acids. Germline lookup yields CDR1 SQVTM and CDR2 ANQGSEA.

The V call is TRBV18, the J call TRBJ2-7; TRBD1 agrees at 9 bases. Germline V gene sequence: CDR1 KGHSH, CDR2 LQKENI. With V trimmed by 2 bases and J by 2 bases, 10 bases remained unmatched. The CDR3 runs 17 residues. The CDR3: CASSPFKGQGKTYEQYF. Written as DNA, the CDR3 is TGTGCCAGCTCACCATTTAAGGGACAGGGTAAAACCTACGAGCAGTACTTC.

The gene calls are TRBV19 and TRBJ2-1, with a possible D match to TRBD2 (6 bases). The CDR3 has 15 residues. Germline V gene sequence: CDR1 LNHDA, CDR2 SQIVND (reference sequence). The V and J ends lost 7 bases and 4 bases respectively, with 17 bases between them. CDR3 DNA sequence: TGTGCCAGTACCCAAGGCGGGGTCGCGTACAATGAGCAGTTCTTC. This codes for CASTQGGVAYNEQFF.

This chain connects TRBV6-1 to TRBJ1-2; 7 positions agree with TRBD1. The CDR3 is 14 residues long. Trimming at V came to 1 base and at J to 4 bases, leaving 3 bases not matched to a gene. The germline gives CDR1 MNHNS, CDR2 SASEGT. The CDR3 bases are TGTGCCAGCAGTGAAGTCGCAGGGGGCTATGGCTACACCTTC. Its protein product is CASSEVAGGYGYTF.

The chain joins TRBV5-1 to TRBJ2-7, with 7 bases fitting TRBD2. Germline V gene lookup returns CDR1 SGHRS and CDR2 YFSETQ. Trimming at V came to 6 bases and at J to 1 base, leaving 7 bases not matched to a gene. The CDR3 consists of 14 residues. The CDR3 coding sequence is TGCGCCAGCACAATCAGCGGGAATTCCTACGAGCAGTACTTC. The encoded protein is CASTISGNSYEQYF.